A single sample gave rise to the 19 T cell receptor beta chains below, sequenced in a study of T cell responses to AZD1222 COVID-19 vaccine. Some clones are missing from TCRdb's copy, which holds only in-frame ones; the method was immunoSEQ multiplex PCR. The sample includes more than 95,000 clones, 85% to 90% of them seen just once. Sample: peripheral blood, taken on day 0 of AZD1222 vaccination. Source of these receptors: an adult in good health.

The rearrangement links TRBV5-6 to TRBJ2-7, with a tentative D call TRBD2 (5 bases). Trimming stripped 2 bases from V and 6 bases from J, with 12 bases between. Germline assignment: CDR1 SGHDT and CDR2 YYEEEE. The CDR3 contains 13 residues. The CDR3 DNA reads as TGTGCCAGCAGCTTTGGAACAGAGGGCGAGCAGTACTTC. Protein product: CASSFGTEGEQYF.

As DNA, the CDR3 is TGTGCCAGCAGCGAAGGATCGGTCGGACAAGAGACCCAGTACTTC. It codes for CASSEGSVGQETQYF. The chain has TRBV9 and TRBJ2-5; D unresolved. The CDR3 contains 15 residues. Trimming shortened V by 3 bases and J by 2 bases, and 14 bases separated the two germline ends. The germline gives CDR1 SGDLS, CDR2 YYNGEE. Full variable domain (outside the CDR3, taken from reference TRBV9 and TRBJ2-5): DSGVTQTPKHLITATGQRVTLRCSPRSGDLSVYWYQQSLDQGLQFLIQYYNGEERAKGNILERFSAQQFPDLHSELNLSSLELGDSALYFCASSEGSVGQETQYFGPGTRLLVL.

The chain uses TRBV7-2 and TRBJ1-3; no clear D gene. CDR1 SGHTA and CDR2 FQGNSA come from the germline V gene. This CDR3 has 17 residues. V lost 0 bases to trimming and J lost 0 bases, with 12 bases between them. Here the CDR3 DNA reads TGTGCCAGCAGCTTAGCTGGCCAGGTCTACTCTGGAAACACCATATATTTT. It is translated as CASSLAGQVYSGNTIYF. The full variable domain, rest sourced from reference TRBV7-2 and TRBJ1-3, is GAGVSQSPSNKVTEKGKDVELRCDPISGHTALYWYRQSLGQGLEFLIYFQGNSAPDKSGLPSDRFSAERTGGSVSTLTIQRTQQEDSAVYLCASSLAGQVYSGNTIYFGEGSWLTVV.

V gene TRBV7-9 combines with J gene TRBJ2-7, with 9 positions matching TRBD1. The CDR3 is made up of 15 amino acids. V lost 1 base, J lost 2 bases, and 3 bases stayed unmatched. Germline V lookup: CDR1 SEHNR, CDR2 FQNEAQ (reference sequence). In nucleotides, the CDR3 is TGTGCCAGCAGCTTAGAGGGACAGGGACCCTACGAGCAGTACTTC. The encoded protein is CASSLEGQGPYEQYF.

CDR3 in DNA: TGTGCCAGCAGTTTCCTACCTCGGGACACCTATGGCTACACCTTC. This codes for CASSFLPRDTYGYTF. This sequence joins TRBV6-5 and TRBJ1-2; D perhaps matches TRBD1 (6 bases). There are 15 residues in the CDR3. The germline CDR1 and CDR2 sequences are MNHEY and SVGAGI. Deletions cut 4 bases from V and 4 bases from J, with 16 bases between.

The rearrangement uses TRBV7-4 and TRBJ2-5; tentatively, D is TRBD1 or TRBD2 (5 bases each). Per the germline V gene, CDR1 is SGHVT and CDR2 is SQSDAQ. Trimming left V 3 bases short and J 4 bases short, with 15 bases between. The CDR3 has 15 amino acids. The CDR3 loop is CASSFAPRGGETQYF. In DNA form, the CDR3 reads TGTGCCAGCAGCTTCGCGCCTCGTGGGGGAGAGACCCAGTACTTC. The full variable domain, in which reference TRBV7-4 and TRBJ2-5 provide the parts outside the CDR3, is GAGVSQSPRYKVAKRGRDVALRCDSISGHVTLYWYRQTLGQGSEVLTYSQSDAQRDKSGRPSGRFSAERPERSVSTLKIQRTEQGDSAVYLCASSFAPRGGETQYFGPGTRLLVL.

On this clone: This sample also contains other DNA sequences that code for the same CDR3. V and J are TRBV18 and TRBJ2-5; tentative D call: TRBD1 (6 bases). Trimming removed 2 bases at V and 3 bases at J, with 7 bases between. This CDR3 contains 13 residues. Germline loops: CDR1 KGHSH, CDR2 LQKENI. CDR3 in amino acids: CASSPGGEETQYF. CDR3 bases: TGTGCCAGCTCACCAGGGGGCGAAGAGACCCAGTACTTC.

This chain connects TRBV9 to TRBJ1-6, with 10 nucleotides matching TRBD1. This CDR3 is built from 16 residues. Germline V gene lookup returns CDR1 SGDLS and CDR2 YYNGEE. The V gene end was trimmed by 3 bases and the J gene end by 7 bases; junction bases not matched to a gene: 7. The CDR3 spells CASSERTGGGNSPLHF. CDR3 sequence (DNA): TGTGCCAGCAGCGAGAGGACAGGGGGAGGGAATTCACCCCTCCACTTT.

V usage is TRBV19 and J usage is TRBJ2-1; 7 bases are shared with TRBD2. Trimming took 5 bases from V and 0 from J; bases not matched to a gene: 7. This CDR3 has 16 residues. Per germline, CDR1 LNHDA and CDR2 SQIVND (reference sequence). The CDR3 protein is CASSRNGLVSYNEQFF. DNA of the CDR3: TGTGCCAGTAGTCGGAACGGACTAGTCTCCTACAATGAGCAGTTCTTC.

In this sample, this clone turned up a few times. The genes are TRBV29-1 and TRBJ2-1, with TRBD2 matching 10 bases. The V and J ends lost 5 bases and 5 bases, in that order; junction bases with no gene match: 9. This CDR3 spans 15 amino acids. The germline CDR1 and CDR2 sequences are SQVTM and ANQGSEA. The DNA for the CDR3 is TGCAGCGTTATGGTAGGGCTAGCGGGGGACAATGAGCAGTTCTTC. Protein sequence: CSVMVGLAGDNEQFF.

This chain uses TRBV5-4 with TRBJ2-7, with D tentatively TRBD2 (7 bases). CDR3 length: 16 amino acids. Trimming stripped 0 bases from V and 3 bases from J, with 16 bases between. From germline, CDR1 is SGHNT and CDR2 YYREEE (reference sequence). Here the CDR3 DNA reads TGTGCCAGCAGCTTGGCCGGGGGCGGGAGTAACTACGAGCAGTACTTC. Translation: CASSLAGGGSNYEQYF.

This rearrangement joins TRBV27 to TRBJ2-7, with a tentative D call TRBD2 (5 bases). The germline CDR1 and CDR2 sequences are MNHEY and SMNVEV (reference sequence). This CDR3 has 14 residues. Trimming cost V 4 bases and J 3 bases, with 13 bases left between them. DNA of the CDR3: TGTGCCAGCAGTTCCCGGGATCTAAGCTACGAGCAGTACTTC. This codes for CASSSRDLSYEQYF.

This chain uses TRBV9 with TRBJ2-6; D may be TRBD2 (7 bases). The ends were cut back, 3 bases at V and 2 bases at J, with 15 bases in the middle. The length of the CDR3 is 17 residues. Germline CDR1 SGDLS, CDR2 YYNGEE. The DNA for the CDR3 is TGTGCCAGCAGCGAGGGGGGGAATGTTGCTGGGGCCAACGTCCTGACTTTC. It is translated as CASSEGGNVAGANVLTF.

The V and J genes are TRBV11-3 and TRBJ1-3; D gene uncertain. Germline V gene data show CDR1 as SGHNT and CDR2 as YENEEA. Trimming pared 5 bases from V and 0 bases from J, leaving 11 bases between. This CDR3 region has 15 residues. CDR3 region: CASSLAGGSGNTIYF. DNA for the CDR3: TGTGCCAGCAGCCTGGCGGGTGGCTCTGGAAACACCATATATTTT. The variable domain in full, completed from reference TRBV11-3 and TRBJ1-3, reads EAGVVQSPRYKIIEKKQPVAFWCNPISGHNTLYWYLQNLGQGPELLIRYENEEAVDDSQLPKDRFSAERLKGVDSTLKIQPAELGDSAVYLCASSLAGGSGNTIYFGEGSWLTVV.

V and J are TRBV23-1 and TRBJ1-6, with TRBD1 matching 8 bases. TRBV23-1 is marked as an open reading frame, function uncertain. The CDR3 extends over 17 amino acids. Trimming at V came to 1 base and at J to 4 bases, leaving 6 bases not matched to a gene. CDR3 sequence: CASSQWGQVIYNSPLHF. In DNA, the CDR3 is TGCGCCAGCAGTCAATGGGGACAGGTAATATATAATTCACCCCTCCACTTT.

The chain combines TRBV4-3 with TRBJ1-5; a possible D gene is TRBD1 (6 bases). This CDR3 has 17 residues. V was shortened by 0 bases and J by 7 bases, with 19 bases between the two germline ends. The germline V gene has CDR1 LGHNA and CDR2 YSLEER. CDR3 DNA sequence: TGCGCCAGCAGCCAAGATCCGATTACAGGGACCAGGCAGCCCCAGCATTTT. Translated, it gives CASSQDPITGTRQPQHF.

This clone was seen just once. This chain connects TRBV7-2 to TRBJ2-7; 9 positions match TRBD1. J was trimmed by 5 bases and V by 1 base; bases with no gene match: 6. The V gene's germline CDR1 is SGHTA and CDR2 FQGNSA. This CDR3 region has 15 residues. The CDR3 region is CASSLGRTGVHEQYF. DNA for the CDR3: TGTGCCAGCAGCTTAGGCCGGACAGGGGTACACGAGCAGTACTTC.

The chain recombines TRBV7-3 with TRBJ1-1; D uncertain. The V and J ends lost 3 bases and 2 bases respectively, with 7 bases between them. This CDR3 comprises 13 residues. Germline-derived CDR1 and CDR2 are SGHTA and FQGTGA. The CDR3 spells CASSFKTNTEAFF. The CDR3, as DNA: TGTGCCAGCAGCTTTAAAACCAACACTGAAGCTTTCTTT.

This chain links TRBV18 with TRBJ1-1, with D perhaps TRBD1 (6 bases). Deletions cut 6 bases from V and 2 bases from J, with 19 bases between. CDR1 is KGHSH and CDR2 is LQKENI in the germline V gene. The CDR3 totals 16 residues. The CDR3 DNA follows: TGTGCCAGCTCGCTACTTCGGGGGGCTTTTAACACTGAAGCTTTCTTT. Amino acids: CASSLLRGAFNTEAFF.